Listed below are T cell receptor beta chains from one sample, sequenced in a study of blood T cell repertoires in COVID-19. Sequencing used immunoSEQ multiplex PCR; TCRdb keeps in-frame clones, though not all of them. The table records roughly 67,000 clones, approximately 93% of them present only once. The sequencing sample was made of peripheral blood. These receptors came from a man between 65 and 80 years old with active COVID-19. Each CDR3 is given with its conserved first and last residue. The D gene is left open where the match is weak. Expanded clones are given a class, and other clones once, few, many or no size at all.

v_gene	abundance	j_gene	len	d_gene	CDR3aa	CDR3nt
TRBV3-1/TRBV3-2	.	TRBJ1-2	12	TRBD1	CATWRQGPGYTF	TGTGCCACCTGGAGACAGGGCCCGGGCTACACCTTC
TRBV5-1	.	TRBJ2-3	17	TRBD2	CASSLRTSGGASDTQYF	TGCGCCAGCAGCTTGAGAACTAGCGGGGGGGCCTCAGATACGCAGTATTTT
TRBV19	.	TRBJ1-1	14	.	CASIKGSSGTEAFF	TGTGCCAGTATCAAAGGGAGCTCCGGGACTGAAGCTTTCTTT
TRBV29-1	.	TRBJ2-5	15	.	CSVQTQGVPQETQYF	TGCAGCGTTCAAACACAGGGAGTCCCGCAAGAGACCCAGTACTTC
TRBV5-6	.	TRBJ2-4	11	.	CASSLRNIQYF	TGTGCCAGCAGCTTGCGGAACATTCAGTACTTC
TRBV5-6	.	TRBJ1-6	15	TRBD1	CASSSIDRENSPLHF	TGTGCCAGCAGCTCAATAGACAGGGAAAATTCACCCCTCCACTTT
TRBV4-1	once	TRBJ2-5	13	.	CASSQRTTETQYF	TGCGCCAGCAGCCAACGGACAACAGAGACCCAGTACTTC
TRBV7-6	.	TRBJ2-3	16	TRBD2	CASSHRLGRDTDTQYF	TGTGCCAGCAGTCACCGACTAGGGAGGGACACAGATACGCAGTATTTT
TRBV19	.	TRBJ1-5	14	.	CASSRSLNNQPQHF	TGTGCCAGTAGTAGATCACTAAACAATCAGCCCCAGCATTTT
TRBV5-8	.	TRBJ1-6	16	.	CASSLVPGFYNSPLHF	TGTGCCAGCAGCTTGGTACCGGGGTTCTATAATTCACCCCTCCACTTT
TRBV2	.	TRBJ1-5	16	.	CASSDLRSYSNQPQHF	TGTGCCAGCAGTGATCTGAGGAGTTATAGCAATCAGCCCCAGCATTTT
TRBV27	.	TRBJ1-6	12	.	CASSWGDSPLHF	TGTGCCAGCAGTTGGGGGGACTCACCCCTCCACTTT
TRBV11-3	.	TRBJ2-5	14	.	CASSPPTERQTQYF	TGTGCCAGCAGCCCGCCGACAGAGCGCCAGACCCAGTACTTC
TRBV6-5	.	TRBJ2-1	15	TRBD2	CASSYSSGGAIEQFF	TGTGCCAGCAGTTACTCGAGCGGGGGGGCTATTGAGCAGTTCTTC
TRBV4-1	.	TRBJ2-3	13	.	CASSQASSNTQYF	TGCGCCAGCAGCCAGGCCTCATCAAATACGCAGTATTTT
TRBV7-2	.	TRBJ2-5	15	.	CASSWERVGQETQYF	TGTGCCAGCAGCTGGGAGCGGGTTGGACAAGAGACCCAGTACTTC
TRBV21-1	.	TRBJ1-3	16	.	CASSKGELHSGNTIYF	TGTGCCAGCAGCAAAGGAGAACTCCACTCTGGAAACACCATATATTTT
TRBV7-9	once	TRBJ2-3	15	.	CASSPGLSSTDTQYF	TGTGCCAGCAGCCCGGGACTTTCTAGCACAGATACGCAGTATTTT
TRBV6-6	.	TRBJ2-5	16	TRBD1	CASRYRWTGGGETQYF	TGTGCCAGCAGATACCGTTGGACAGGGGGCGGGGAGACCCAGTACTTC
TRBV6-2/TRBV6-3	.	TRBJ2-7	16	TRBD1	CASSRTSGGSRYEQYF	TGTGCCAGCAGTCGAACTTCAGGGGGCAGCAGGTACGAGCAGTACTTC
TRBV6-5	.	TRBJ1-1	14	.	CASSYYLGDTEAFF	TGTGCCAGCAGTTACTACCTCGGGGACACTGAAGCTTTCTTT
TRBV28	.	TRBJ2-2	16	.	CASSLGSTANTGELFF	TGTGCCAGCAGTTTAGGCTCGACAGCGAACACCGGGGAGCTGTTTTTT
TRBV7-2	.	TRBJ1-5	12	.	CASSISDQPQHF	TGTGCCAGCAGCATCAGCGACCAGCCCCAGCATTTT
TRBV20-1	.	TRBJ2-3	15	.	CSASDAGTSTDTQYF	TGCAGTGCTAGTGATGCGGGGACTAGCACAGATACGCAGTATTTT
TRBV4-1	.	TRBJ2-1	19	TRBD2	CASSQTSPRGGGGYNEQFF	TGCGCCAGCAGCCAAACTTCGCCTCGCGGGGGTGGGGGGTACAATGAGCAGTTCTTC
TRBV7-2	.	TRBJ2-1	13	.	CASSRDSNNEQFF	TGTGCCAGCAGTAGGGACTCGAACAATGAGCAGTTCTTC